These T cell receptor beta chains were read from a single sample in a study of T cells in Graves' hyperthyroidism and ophthalmopathy. A single record per CDR3 protein comes from TCRdb applying MiXCR to the multiplex PCR reads. The data hold roughly 600,000 distinct CDR3 sequences, with 14% observed a single time. The sequenced material came from blood. These receptor sequences come from a woman aged 45-65 years with Graves' ophthalmopathy. Each CDR3 is given with its conserved first and last residue. D genes are given only for firm matches. Clone size appears in some rows only: once, few, many, or a class for an expanded clone.

TRBV7-9	many	TRBJ2-2	TRBD1	CASSAGTGATGELFF	TGTGCCAGCAGCGCCGGGACAGGGGCCACCGGGGAGCTGTTTTTT
TRBV20-1	.	TRBJ2-1	TRBD2	CSVPGLTGGFYNEQFF	TGCAGTGTTCCGGGACTAACGGGAGGATTCTACAATGAGCAGTTCTTC
TRBV20-1	many	TRBJ2-7	TRBD2	CSARVVGGRVAYEQYF	TGCAGTGCTAGAGTGGTCGGCGGGAGGGTAGCCTACGAGCAGTACTTC
TRBV20-1	many	TRBJ2-1	TRBD1	CSAGDSSSPEQFF	TGCAGTGCCGGGGACAGCTCGAGCCCTGAGCAGTTCTTC
TRBV19	.	TRBJ2-1	TRBD2	CASNGLAGGGEQFF	TGTGCCAGTAATGGGCTAGCGGGAGGGGGAGAGCAGTTCTTC
TRBV18	many	TRBJ2-5	.	CASREETQYF	TGTGCCAGCCGAGAAGAGACCCAGTACTTC
TRBV7-2	many	TRBJ1-6	.	CASSLKLTEANSPLHF	TGTGCCAGCAGCTTAAAGTTGACAGAGGCTAATTCACCCCTCCACTTT
TRBV2	many	TRBJ1-6	TRBD1	CASKAQGVANSPLHF	TGTGCCAGCAAGGCACAGGGGGTCGCTAATTCACCCCTCCACTTT
TRBV7-9	few	TRBJ1-3	.	CASSAGTVGNTIYF	TGTGCCAGCAGCGCCGGGACGGTTGGAAACACCATATATTTT
TRBV29-1	few	TRBJ1-2	.	CSARLESGGGYTF	TGCAGCGCCAGGTTGGAGTCTGGGGGCGGCTACACCTTC
TRBV12-3/TRBV12-4	many	TRBJ2-7	.	CASSFDQPYEQYF	TGTGCCAGCAGTTTCGACCAACCCTACGAGCAGTACTTC
TRBV3-1	many	TRBJ2-3	TRBD2	CASSQDVVAGADTQYF	TGTGCCAGCAGCCAAGATGTTGTAGCGGGAGCAGATACGCAGTATTTT
TRBV5-4	.	TRBJ1-1	.	CASSLRSVRGYTEAFF	TGTGCCAGCAGCTTGAGGAGCGTGAGGGGGTACACTGAAGCTTTCTTT
TRBV29-1	many	TRBJ1-3	.	CSVTDSSGNTIYF	TGCAGCGTTACAGATTCCTCTGGAAACACCATATATTTT
TRBV28	many	TRBJ1-1	.	CASRTPAAGTTEAFF	TGTGCCAGCAGAACCCCGGCGGCAGGGACCACTGAAGCTTTCTTT
TRBV6-2/TRBV6-3	many	TRBJ2-5	TRBD2	CASRPLAGLKTQYF	TGTGCCAGCAGACCCCTAGCGGGCTTAAAGACCCAGTACTTC
TRBV6-2/TRBV6-3	many	TRBJ2-7	.	CASSYSGGRDYEQYF	TGTGCCAGCAGTTACTCCGGCGGGCGCGACTACGAGCAGTACTTC
TRBV5-4	few	TRBJ2-3	TRBD2	CASSTSAAGGHVDTQYF	TGTGCCAGCAGCACTTCAGCAGCGGGAGGGCATGTAGATACGCAGTATTTT
TRBV7-3	.	TRBJ1-1	TRBD1	CASSLLSRGRGAEAFF	TGTGCCAGCAGCTTATTGAGCAGGGGGCGAGGGGCTGAAGCTTTCTTT
TRBV7-9	few	TRBJ2-5	TRBD2	CASSLVLSFSSGKPGTQYF	TGTGCCAGCAGCTTGGTTCTTTCCTTTTCTAGCGGGAAACCCGGGACCCAGTACTTC
TRBV30	few	TRBJ1-4	.	CAWSTSGRGNEKLFF	TGTGCCTGGAGTACGTCAGGCAGGGGTAATGAAAAACTGTTTTTT
TRBV6-6	many	TRBJ1-6	TRBD1	CASSYSGTEPFNSPLHF	TGTGCCAGCAGTTACTCCGGGACAGAGCCTTTTAATTCACCCCTCCACTTT